These 8 T cell receptor beta chains share one sample of origin, sequenced in a study of blood T cells in healthy people across ages. The authors ran a second PCR of 7 to 11 cycles using a sample-barcoded 5' primer and a J-beta primer mix. In TCRdb, the 5' RACE reads were re-called with MiXCR into one record per CDR3 protein. The table records 600,000 to 800,000 distinct CDR3 sequences, about 50% of them present only once. The sequencing input was blood. These receptors originate from an elderly woman in good health.

This chain joins TRBV27 and TRBJ1-2; D is perhaps TRBD1 (5 bases). This CDR3 is built from 13 residues. Deletions cut 4 bases from V and 0 bases from J, with 6 bases between. Germline CDR1 is MNHEY and CDR2 is SMNVEV (reference sequence). The CDR3 sequence is CASSWGTNYGYTF. The DNA of the CDR3 is TGTGCCAGCAGTTGGGGGACTAACTATGGCTACACCTTC.

This clonotype was observed a few times. The CDR3 here is CASSPYEADTQYF. In DNA, the CDR3 is TGTGCCAGCAGCCCCTATGAGGCAGATACGCAGTATTTT. V usage is TRBV7-9 and J usage is TRBJ2-3; D ambiguous. V was cut by 5 bases and J by 4 bases, with 10 bases left in between. This CDR3 has 13 amino acids. In germline, CDR1 is SEHNR, CDR2 FQNEAQ (reference sequence).

The rearrangement links TRBV20-1 to TRBJ2-1, with D unclear. The ends were cut back, 2 bases at V and 0 bases at J, with 14 bases in the middle. The CDR3 is 16 amino acids. Germline CDR1 DFQATT, CDR2 SNEGSKA (reference sequence). The CDR3 spells CSARPLWRSSYNEQFF. The CDR3, as DNA: TGCAGTGCTAGACCTCTGTGGCGGAGCTCCTACAATGAGCAGTTCTTC.

CDR3 DNA sequence: TGCGCCAGCAGCATAACAGCGAACTATGGCTACACCTTC. It encodes CASSITANYGYTF. This chain uses TRBV5-1 with TRBJ1-2, with D uncertain. V lost 4 bases, J lost 2 bases, and 9 bases lay in between. Germline V gives CDR1 SGHRS, CDR2 YFSETQ. The CDR3 extends over 13 amino acids.

The rearrangement uses TRBV27 and TRBJ1-4; 11 nucleotides match TRBD1. The J segment lost 11 bases and the V segment lost 5 bases, leaving 10 bases of the junction unmatched. CDR3 length: 15 amino acids. CDR1 MNHEY and CDR2 SMNVEV come from the germline V gene (reference sequence). The CDR3 region has the DNA TGTGCCAGCAGTGCGGGACAGGGGGTCTGGAGGAAACTGTTTTTT. Its translation: CASSAGQGVWRKLFF.

Worth noting for this clonotype: This CDR3 is missing its conserved last phenylalanine or tryptophan, likely due to a read error. J is TRBJ2-7 and V is TRBV5-4; D tentatively reads TRBD1 or TRBD2 (6 bases each). The DNA matches TRBJ2-5 better at its end, which makes the J call doubtful. The germline gives CDR1 SGHNT, CDR2 YYREEE (reference sequence). The CDR3 contains 13 residues. This chain's CDR3 is CASSLRGVETQYL. CDR3 coding DNA: TGTGCCAGCAGCTTGAGGGGGGTTGAGACCCAGTACTTG.

The chain carries TRBV3-1 and TRBJ2-3; D unclear. This CDR3 is 17 amino acids long. The germline CDR1 and CDR2 sequences are LGHDT and YNNKEL (reference sequence). V lost 2 bases to trimming and J lost 1 base, with 16 bases between them. CDR3 DNA: TGTGCCAGCAGCCAAACAAGACCCGGTAGGGGCACAGATACGCAGTATTTT. It codes for CASSQTRPGRGTDTQYF.

This clonotype was counted at least ten times. DNA of the CDR3: TGTGCCAGCAAAGTAGGAAGCACAGATACGCAGTATTTT. This translates into CASKVGSTDTQYF. The chain uses TRBV2 and TRBJ2-3; no reliable D call. The CDR3 spans 13 residues. Germline loops: CDR1 SNHLY, CDR2 FYNNEI. V lost 7 bases and J lost 0, with 8 bases in between.